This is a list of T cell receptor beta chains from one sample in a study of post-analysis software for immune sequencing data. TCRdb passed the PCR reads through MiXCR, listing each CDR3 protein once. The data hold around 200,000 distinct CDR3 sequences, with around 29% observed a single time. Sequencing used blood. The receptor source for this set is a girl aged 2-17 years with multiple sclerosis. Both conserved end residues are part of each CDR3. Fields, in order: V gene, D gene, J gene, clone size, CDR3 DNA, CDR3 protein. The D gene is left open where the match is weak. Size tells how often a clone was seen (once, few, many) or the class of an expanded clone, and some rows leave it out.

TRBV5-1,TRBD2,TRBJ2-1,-,TGCGCCAGCAGCGACGGACTAGCGAGGGACAATGAGCAGTTCTTC,CASSDGLARDNEQFF
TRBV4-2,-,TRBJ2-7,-,TGTGCCAGCAGCCAAGCACAGACCTCCTACAATGAGCAGTACTTC,CASSQAQTSYNEQYF
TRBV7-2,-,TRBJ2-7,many,TGTGCCAGCAGCTTCGTGGGTTTTGGAAACGAGCAGTACTTC,CASSFVGFGNEQYF
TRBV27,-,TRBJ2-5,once,TGTGCCAGCAGTTACAGGGCGTGGGAGACCCAGTACTTC,CASSYRAWETQYF
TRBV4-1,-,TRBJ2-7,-,TGCGCCAGCAGCCAAGGAGGTTGGAGCTCCTACAATGAGCAGTACTTC,CASSQGGWSSYNEQYF
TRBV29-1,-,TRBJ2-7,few,TGCAGCGTTGAACTTCCTCAAGCGGCAGGAGAGCAGTACTTC,CSVELPQAAGEQYF
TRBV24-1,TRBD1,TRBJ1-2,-,TGTGCCACCGGTGCCCCGGGACAGGGCGACTATGGCTACACCTTC,CATGAPGQGDYGYTF
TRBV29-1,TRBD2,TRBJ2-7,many,TGCAGCGTTGAAGGACAGGGCTCCGTTAGCGGGAGAGGAGACGAGCAGTACTTC,CSVEGQGSVSGRGDEQYF
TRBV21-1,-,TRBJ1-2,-,TGTGCCAGCAGCAAATACCCGATATTAAGGACAGGTTTCCGGGAGGGCTATGGCTACACCTTC,CASSKYPILRTGFREGYGYTF
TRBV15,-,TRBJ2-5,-,TGTGCCACCAGCAGAGGAGTAGGGACGGAGACCCAGTACTTC,CATSRGVGTETQYF
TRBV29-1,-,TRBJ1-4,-,TGCAGCGTTGTCCCCAGGGGCCCAAATGAAAAACTGGTTTTT,CSVVPRGPNEKLVF
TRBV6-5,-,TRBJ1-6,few,TGTGCCAGCAGCCTGACACATAATTCACCCCTCCACTTT,CASSLTHNSPLHF
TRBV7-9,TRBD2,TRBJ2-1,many,TGTGCCAGCAGCCCACCCCTTAGGACTAGCGTGGGAAATGAGCAGTTCTTC,CASSPPLRTSVGNEQFF
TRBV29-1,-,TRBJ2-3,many,TGCAGCGCCAGATTAAGCACAGATACGCAGTATTTT,CSARLSTDTQYF
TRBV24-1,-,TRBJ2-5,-,TGTGCCACCAGTGATCCCGGAGAGACCCAGTACTTC,CATSDPGETQYF
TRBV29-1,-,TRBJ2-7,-,TGCAGCGTCGGTCCCGAGGGCGAGCAGTACTTC,CSVGPEGEQYF
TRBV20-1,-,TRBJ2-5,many,TGCAGTGCGGGGGTAACAGGGACGGAGACCCAGTACTTC,CSAGVTGTETQYF
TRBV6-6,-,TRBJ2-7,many,TGTGCCAGCAGTTACTCCATGGGACCGAGGGGCGAGCAGTACTTC,CASSYSMGPRGEQYF
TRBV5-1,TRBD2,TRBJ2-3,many,TGCGCCAGCAGCACCCGGGACTACGGCACAGATACGCAGTATTTT,CASSTRDYGTDTQYF
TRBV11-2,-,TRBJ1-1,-,TGTGCCAGCAGCCAAAGAGATAACACTGAAGCTTTCTTT,CASSQRDNTEAFF
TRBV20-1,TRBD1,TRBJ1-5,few,TGCAGCGCCGAAAATCCGGGACAGGGAAATCAGCCCCAGCATTTT,CSAENPGQGNQPQHF
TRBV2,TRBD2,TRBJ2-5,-,TGTGCCAGGAAGGAACCCCAGCGGGGGGGTATGGAGACCCAGTACTTC,CARKEPQRGGMETQYF
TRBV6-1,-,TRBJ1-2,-,TGTGCCAGCAGTAAAGACAGAAACTATGGCTACACCTTC,CASSKDRNYGYTF
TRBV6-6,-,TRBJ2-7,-,TGTGCCAGCAGTTACGGCGGGGCCACCTCCTACGAGCAGTACTTC,CASSYGGATSYEQYF
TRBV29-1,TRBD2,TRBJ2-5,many,TGCAGCGCCACCAGGGAGGGGACGCTTAAGACCCAGTACTTC,CSATREGTLKTQYF
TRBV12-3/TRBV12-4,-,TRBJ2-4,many,TGTGCCAGCAGTCCCTGGGGGCTGCGGCGAAAGTACTTC,CASSPWGLRRKYF
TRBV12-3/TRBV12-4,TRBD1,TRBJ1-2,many,TGTGCCAGCAGGCTTAACGGGGGACAGGGAAGCGGCTACACCTTC,CASRLNGGQGSGYTF
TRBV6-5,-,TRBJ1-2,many,TGTGCCAGCAGCCCCGGACAGCTCTATGGCTACACCTTC,CASSPGQLYGYTF
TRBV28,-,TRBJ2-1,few,TGTGCCAGCAGTCCCGTAGCAAATGAGCAGTTCTTC,CASSPVANEQFF
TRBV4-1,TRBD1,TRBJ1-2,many,TGCGCCAGCAGCCTGAATGGACAGGGCAACTATGGCTACACCTTC,CASSLNGQGNYGYTF
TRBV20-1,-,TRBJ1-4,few,TGCAGTGCTAGAGCGGGGGCAACTAATGAAAAACTGTTTTTT,CSARAGATNEKLFF
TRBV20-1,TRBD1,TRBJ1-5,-,TGCAGTGCTAGGACAGGGGGCGAGAGTCAGCCCCAGCATTTT,CSARTGGESQPQHF
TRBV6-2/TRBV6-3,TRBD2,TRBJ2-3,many,TGTGCCAGCATTAAAGTTCCCCAGGGAGGGAAGAGCACAGATACGCAGTATTTT,CASIKVPQGGKSTDTQYF
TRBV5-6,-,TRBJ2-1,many,TGTGCCAGCAGCTTGCTCCTAGCGCACTACAATGAGCAGTTCTTC,CASSLLLAHYNEQFF
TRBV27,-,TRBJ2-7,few,TGTGCCAGCAGTTTAAAGCCCGCGCCCTCCTACGAGCAGTACTTC,CASSLKPAPSYEQYF
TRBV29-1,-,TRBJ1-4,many,TGCAGCGTTGCAAGACGGACCAATGAAAAACTGTTTTTT,CSVARRTNEKLFF
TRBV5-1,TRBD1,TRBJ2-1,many,TGCGCCAGCAGCCTGACAGGGGCCGCGTACAATGAGCAGTTCTTC,CASSLTGAAYNEQFF
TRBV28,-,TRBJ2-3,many,TGTGCCAGCTTATACAGGGTGAATACGCAGTATTTT,CASLYRVNTQYF
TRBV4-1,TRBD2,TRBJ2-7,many,TGCGCCAGCAGCCACTTAGCGGGAGGCCCCTACGAGCAGTACTTC,CASSHLAGGPYEQYF
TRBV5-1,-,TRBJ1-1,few,TGCGCCAGCAGCGACGGAAGCATGGGGATGAAAGCTTTCTTT,CASSDGSMGMKAFF
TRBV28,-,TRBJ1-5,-,TGTGCCAGCAGCCTAACAGGATCCATTTATCAGCCCCAGCATTTT,CASSLTGSIYQPQHF
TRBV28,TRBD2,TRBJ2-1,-,TGTGCCAGCACTCCACCGGGACTAGCGGGAGGGAATGAGCAGTTCTTC,CASTPPGLAGGNEQFF
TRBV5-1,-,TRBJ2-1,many,TGCGCCAGCAGTTCCCGGGTAGCGGAGAGCTCCTACAATGAGCAGTTCTTC,CASSSRVAESSYNEQFF